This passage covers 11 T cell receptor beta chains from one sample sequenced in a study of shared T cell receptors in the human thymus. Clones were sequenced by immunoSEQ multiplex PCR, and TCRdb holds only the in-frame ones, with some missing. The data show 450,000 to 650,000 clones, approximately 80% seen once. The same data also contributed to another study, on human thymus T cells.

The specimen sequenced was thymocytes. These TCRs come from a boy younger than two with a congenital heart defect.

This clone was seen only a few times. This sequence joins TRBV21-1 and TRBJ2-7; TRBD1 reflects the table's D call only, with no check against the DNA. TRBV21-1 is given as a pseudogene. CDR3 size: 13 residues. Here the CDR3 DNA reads TGTGCCAGCAGCAAAGGTCAGGTCTACGAGCAGTACTTC. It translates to CASSKGQVYEQYF.

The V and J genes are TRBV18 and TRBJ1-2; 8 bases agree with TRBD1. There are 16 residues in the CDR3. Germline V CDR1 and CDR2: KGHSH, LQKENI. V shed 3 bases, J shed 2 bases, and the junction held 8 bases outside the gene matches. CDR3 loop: CASSPRQDRVNYGYTF. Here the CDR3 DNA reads TGTGCCAGCTCACCCCGGCAGGACAGGGTCAACTATGGCTACACCTTC.

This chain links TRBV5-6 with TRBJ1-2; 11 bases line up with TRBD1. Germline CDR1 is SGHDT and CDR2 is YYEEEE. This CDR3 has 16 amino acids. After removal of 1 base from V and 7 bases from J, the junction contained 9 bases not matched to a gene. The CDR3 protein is CASSLFRDRGMVGYTF. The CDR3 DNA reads TGTGCCAGCAGCTTGTTTCGGGACAGGGGGATGGTTGGCTACACCTTC.

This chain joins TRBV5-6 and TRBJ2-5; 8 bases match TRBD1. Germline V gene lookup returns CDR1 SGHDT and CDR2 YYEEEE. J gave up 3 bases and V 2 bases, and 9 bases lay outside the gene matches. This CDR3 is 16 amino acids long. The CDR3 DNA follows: TGTGCCAGCAGCTTTTCCGGACAGGGTTCCAAAGAGACCCAGTACTTC. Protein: CASSFSGQGSKETQYF.

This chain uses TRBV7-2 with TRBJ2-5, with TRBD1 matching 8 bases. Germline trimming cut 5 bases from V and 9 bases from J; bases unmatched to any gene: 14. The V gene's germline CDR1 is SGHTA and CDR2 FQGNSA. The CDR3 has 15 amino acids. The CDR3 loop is CASSHLDQGADAQYF. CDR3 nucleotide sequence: TGTGCCAGCAGCCACCTCGACCAGGGGGCCGATGCCCAGTACTTC.

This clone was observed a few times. For the CDR3, the DNA is TGCGCCAGCAGCTTGGTGGGACTAGCGGGAACCGACGAGCAGTACTTC. Its protein is CASSLVGLAGTDEQYF. The chain is built from TRBV5-1 and TRBJ2-7; 13 bases align to TRBD2. V shed 0 bases and J 5 bases; nucleotides not matched to a gene: 5. CDR1 is SGHRS and CDR2 is YFSETQ in the germline V gene. This CDR3 region has 16 residues.

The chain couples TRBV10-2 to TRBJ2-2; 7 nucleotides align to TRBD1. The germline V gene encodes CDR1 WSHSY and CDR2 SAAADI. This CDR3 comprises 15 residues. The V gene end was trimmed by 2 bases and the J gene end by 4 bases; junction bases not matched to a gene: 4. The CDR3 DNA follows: TGCGCCAGCAGTGAGACAGGGGCGGGCACCGGGGAGCTGTTTTTT. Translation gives CASSETGAGTGELFF.

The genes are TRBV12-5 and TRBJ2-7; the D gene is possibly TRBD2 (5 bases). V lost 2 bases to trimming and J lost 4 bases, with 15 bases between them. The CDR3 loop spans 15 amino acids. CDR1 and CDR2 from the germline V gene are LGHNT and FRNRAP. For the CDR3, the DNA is TGTGCTAGTGGTTTGAAGTGGACTCCGCCGTACGAGCAGTACTTC. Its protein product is CASGLKWTPPYEQYF.

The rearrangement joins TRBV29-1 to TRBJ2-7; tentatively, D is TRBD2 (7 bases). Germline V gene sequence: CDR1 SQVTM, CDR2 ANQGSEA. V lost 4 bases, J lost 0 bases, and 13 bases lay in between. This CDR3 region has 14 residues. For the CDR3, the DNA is TGCAGCGTTGGATCAAGGGGGGGCTCCTACGAGCAGTACTTC. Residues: CSVGSRGGSYEQYF.

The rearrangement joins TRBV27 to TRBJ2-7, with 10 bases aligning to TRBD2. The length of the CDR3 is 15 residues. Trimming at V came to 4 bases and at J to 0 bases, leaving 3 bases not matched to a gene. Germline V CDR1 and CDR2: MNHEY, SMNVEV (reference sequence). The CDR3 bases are TGTGCCAGCAGTTCCCGGACTAGCGGCTCCTACGAGCAGTACTTC. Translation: CASSSRTSGSYEQYF.

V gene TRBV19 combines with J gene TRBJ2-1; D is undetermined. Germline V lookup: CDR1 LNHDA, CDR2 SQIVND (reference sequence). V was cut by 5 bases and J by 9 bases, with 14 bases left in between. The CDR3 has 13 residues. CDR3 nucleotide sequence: TGTGCCAGTAGTCCCTTACCTCTTAGTGAGCAGTTCTTC. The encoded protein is CASSPLPLSEQFF.